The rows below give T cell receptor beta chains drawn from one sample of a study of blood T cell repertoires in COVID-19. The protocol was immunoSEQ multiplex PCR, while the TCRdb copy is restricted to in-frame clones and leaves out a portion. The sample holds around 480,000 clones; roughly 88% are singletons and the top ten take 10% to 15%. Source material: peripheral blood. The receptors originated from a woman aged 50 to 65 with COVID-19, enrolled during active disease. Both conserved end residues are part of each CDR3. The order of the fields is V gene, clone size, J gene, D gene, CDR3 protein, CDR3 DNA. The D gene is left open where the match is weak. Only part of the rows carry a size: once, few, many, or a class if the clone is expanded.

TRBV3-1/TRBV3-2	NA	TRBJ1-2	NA	CASSQFSILNYGYTF	TGTGCCAGCAGCCAATTTTCTATACTGAACTATGGCTACACCTTC
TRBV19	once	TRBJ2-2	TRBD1	CASRGGQGLAGELFF	TGTGCCAGTAGAGGGGGACAGGGGTTGGCCGGGGAGCTGTTTTTT
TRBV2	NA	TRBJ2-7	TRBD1	CASIMGRQGVTSYEQYF	TGTGCCAGCATAATGGGTCGCCAGGGGGTTACCTCCTACGAGCAGTACTTC
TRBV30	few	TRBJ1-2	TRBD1	CAWSWQGVNYGYTF	TGTGCCTGGAGTTGGCAGGGGGTAAACTATGGCTACACCTTC
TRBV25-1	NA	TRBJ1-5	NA	CASSDGRAHAQHF	TGTGCCAGCAGTGACGGCAGGGCCCATGCCCAGCATTTT
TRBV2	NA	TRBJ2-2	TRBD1	CASTLKGADTGELFF	TGTGCCAGCACTCTGAAGGGGGCTGACACCGGGGAGCTGTTTTTT
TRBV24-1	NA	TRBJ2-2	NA	CATSVEVTGELFF	TGTGCCACCAGTGTAGAGGTTACCGGGGAGCTGTTTTTT
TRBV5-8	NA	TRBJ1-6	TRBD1	CASSPQGRRNSPLHF	TGTGCCAGCAGCCCACAGGGGAGGCGGAATTCACCCCTCCACTTT
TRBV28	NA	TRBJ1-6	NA	CASSLLSSYNSPLHF	TGTGCCAGCAGTTTACTCAGCTCCTATAATTCACCCCTCCACTTT
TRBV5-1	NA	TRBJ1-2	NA	CASSLVRAGDGGYTF	TGCGCCAGCAGCTTGGTGCGGGCGGGGGACGGCGGCTACACCTTC
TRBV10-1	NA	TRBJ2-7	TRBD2	CASSDETGGDEQYF	TGCGCCAGCAGTGATGAGACGGGGGGGGACGAGCAGTACTTC
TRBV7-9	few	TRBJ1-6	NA	CASSLDRSSTSPLHF	TGTGCCAGTTCCTTGGACAGATCCTCTACTTCACCCCTCCACTTT
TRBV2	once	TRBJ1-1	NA	CASIKEQQNTEAFF	TGTGCCAGCATTAAGGAACAGCAGAACACTGAAGCTTTCTTT
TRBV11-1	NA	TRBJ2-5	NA	CASSFRGFQETQYF	TGTGCCAGCAGCTTCAGGGGCTTCCAAGAGACCCAGTACTTC
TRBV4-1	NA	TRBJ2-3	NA	CASSHDTRTQGANTQYF	TGCGCCAGCAGCCACGACACTCGGACCCAAGGGGCAAATACGCAGTATTTT
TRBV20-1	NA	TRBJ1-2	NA	CSAPGGYTF	TGCAGTGCCCCCGGGGGCTACACCTTC
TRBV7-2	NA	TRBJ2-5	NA	CASSSFTGAETQYF	TGTGCCAGCAGCTCATTCACAGGCGCAGAGACCCAGTACTTC
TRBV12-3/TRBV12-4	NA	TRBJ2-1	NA	CASSYPSGEQFF	TGTGCCAGCAGTTATCCATCGGGGGAGCAGTTCTTC
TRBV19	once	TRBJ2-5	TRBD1	CASSEQGATETQYF	TGTGCCAGTAGTGAGCAGGGGGCTACAGAGACCCAGTACTTC
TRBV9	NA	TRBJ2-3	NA	CASSVGGGGAVDTQYF	TGTGCCAGCAGCGTAGGAGGTGGGGGGGCCGTAGATACGCAGTATTTT
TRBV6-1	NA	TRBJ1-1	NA	CASSEARLGLVNTEAFF	TGTGCCAGCAGTGAAGCGCGATTGGGCCTCGTGAACACTGAAGCTTTCTTT
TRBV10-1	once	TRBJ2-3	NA	CASSERGSSTDTQYF	TGCGCCAGCAGTGAGCGGGGGTCTAGCACAGATACGCAGTATTTT
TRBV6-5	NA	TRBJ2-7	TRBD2	CASRRSGENEQYF	TGTGCCAGCAGAAGGAGCGGGGAGAACGAGCAGTACTTC
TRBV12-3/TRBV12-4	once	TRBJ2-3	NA	CASSLATDTQYF	TGTGCCAGCAGTTTGGCCACAGATACGCAGTATTTT
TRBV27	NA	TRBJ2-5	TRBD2	CASSLKASGYQETQYF	TGTGCCAGCAGTTTAAAAGCTAGCGGGTACCAAGAGACCCAGTACTTC
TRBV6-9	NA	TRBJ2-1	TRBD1	CASSYVRQGRTNEQFF	TGTGCCAGCAGTTATGTCAGACAGGGCCGGACCAATGAGCAGTTCTTC
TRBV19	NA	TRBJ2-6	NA	CASSIYGGLTGANVLTF	TGTGCCAGTAGTATTTATGGAGGGCTTACTGGGGCCAACGTCCTGACTTTC
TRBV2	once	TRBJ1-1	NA	CASSEGAGRTEAFF	TGTGCCAGCAGTGAAGGTGCGGGTAGGACTGAAGCTTTCTTT
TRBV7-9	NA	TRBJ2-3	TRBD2	CASSLGVAGGITDTQYF	TGTGCCAGCAGCTTAGGAGTAGCGGGGGGTATCACAGATACGCAGTATTTT
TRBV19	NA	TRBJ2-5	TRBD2	CASSGTSRETQYF	TGTGCCAGTAGTGGGACTAGCCGAGAGACCCAGTACTTC
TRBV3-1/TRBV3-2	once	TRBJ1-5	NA	CASSPDRNQPQHF	TGTGCCAGCAGCCCAGACAGGAATCAGCCCCAGCATTTT
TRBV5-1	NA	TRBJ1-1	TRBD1	CASSSSGTGRTEAFF	TGCGCCAGCAGCTCGTCCGGGACAGGGAGGACTGAAGCTTTCTTT
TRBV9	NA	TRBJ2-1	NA	CASSVEVLASDEQFF	TGTGCCAGCAGCGTAGAGGTGCTAGCTAGCGATGAGCAGTTCTTC
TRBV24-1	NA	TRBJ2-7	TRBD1	CATLNRDSKTYEQYF	TGTGCCACCCTGAACCGGGACAGTAAAACCTACGAGCAGTACTTC
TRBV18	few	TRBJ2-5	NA	CASSPSRSQETQYF	TGTGCCAGCTCACCCTCCCGGTCCCAAGAGACCCAGTACTTC
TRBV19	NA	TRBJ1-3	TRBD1	CASSRTGTHSGNTIYF	TGTGCCAGTAGCCGGACAGGGACCCACTCTGGAAACACCATATATTTT
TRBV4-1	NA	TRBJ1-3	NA	CASSLGSSGNTIYF	TGCGCCAGCAGCCTTGGGAGCTCTGGAAACACCATATATTTT
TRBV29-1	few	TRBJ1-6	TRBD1	CSVRTGESPLHF	TGCAGCGTTCGGACAGGGGAATCACCCCTCCACTTT
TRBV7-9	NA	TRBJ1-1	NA	CASSPPDILVELNTEAFF	TGTGCCAGCAGCCCTCCGGACATTTTGGTGGAACTAAACACTGAAGCTTTCTTT
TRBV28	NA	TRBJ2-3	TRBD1	CASSPSTGFKDTQYF	TGTGCCAGCAGTCCCTCGACAGGGTTCAAAGATACGCAGTATTTT
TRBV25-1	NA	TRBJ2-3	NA	CASGSGGSTDTQYF	TGTGCCAGCGGCTCGGGTGGGTCCACAGATACGCAGTATTTT